This T cell receptor beta chain was recovered during a study of T-cell memory formation after mild COVID-19. Study observations and caveats: Those CD4+ clones that contracted were mainly in CM and EM (CD8+ ones in EMRA).

TCRdb reprocessed the 5' RACE reads with MiXCR, giving one entry per CDR3 protein. Here the sample spans around 300,000 distinct CDR3 sequences, roughly 13% being singletons. Germline V CDR1 and CDR2: SGHRS, YFSETQ. The CDR3 is 14 amino acids. V was clipped by 0 bases and J by 2 bases, with 9 bases between them. In its sample, this clonotype was seen many times. The antigen is undetermined. This clonotype was obtained from a man aged 18-30 years who had mild COVID-19 (a few samples of this study predate the infection). Cell type and time point are not known. The chain recombines TRBV5-1 with TRBJ2-7, with D possibly matching TRBD2 (6 bases). The specimen was PBMCs or a T cell subset sorted from them (not recorded which). The CDR3 DNA reads TGCGCCAGCAGCTTGGCAGGAGGGCCCTACGAGCAGTACTTC. Translation: CASSLAGGPYEQYF.